Presented here are 26 T cell receptor beta chains from one specimen sequenced in a study of blood T cell repertoires in COVID-19. The assay was immunoSEQ multiplex PCR, and TCRdb's table has in-frame clones only and misses some. The sample records 150,000 or so clones, 87% being singletons. Input material: PBMCs or T cells enriched from blood (not recorded which). These receptors all stem from a woman in her forties who had been exposed to COVID-19.

The chain uses TRBV19 and TRBJ2-4; D call uncertain. CDR3 length: 13 residues. Per germline, CDR1 LNHDA and CDR2 SQIVND (reference sequence). V lost 5 bases and J lost 0, with 5 bases in between. This CDR3 is CASSFLAKNIQYF. The CDR3 DNA follows: TGTGCCAGTAGTTTCCTAGCCAAAAACATTCAGTACTTC.

The V and J genes are TRBV10-1 and TRBJ1-1, with D perhaps matching TRBD1 (6 bases). Germline loops: CDR1 WNHNN, CDR2 SYGVQD (reference sequence). Trimming removed 3 bases from V and 4 bases from J, with 9 bases in between. CDR3 length: 13 residues. CDR3 sequence reads: CASSEGQTTEAFF. As DNA, the CDR3 is TGCGCCAGCAGTGAAGGACAGACCACTGAAGCTTTCTTT.

The genes are TRBV5-4 and TRBJ2-3; TRBD1 might be the D (6 bases). The CDR3 runs to 12 residues. Per germline, CDR1 SGHNT and CDR2 YYREEE (reference sequence). V lost 4 bases to trimming and J lost 3 bases, with 6 bases between them. The CDR3 is CASSGQTDTQYF. Written as DNA, the CDR3 is TGTGCCAGCAGCGGACAGACAGATACGCAGTATTTT.

This clone was detected once. The V gene is TRBV7-2, the J gene TRBJ2-2, with 8 nucleotides matching TRBD2. Germline V gives CDR1 SGHTA, CDR2 FQGNSA. The CDR3 runs 17 residues. V shed 1 base and J 4 bases; nucleotides not matched to a gene: 8. The CDR3 is CASSLDRAGVSTGELFF. DNA of the CDR3: TGTGCCAGCAGCTTAGATCGAGCGGGAGTAAGCACCGGGGAGCTGTTTTTT.

The chain has TRBV23-1 and TRBJ2-3, with 7 bases aligning to TRBD1. TRBV23-1 counts as an open reading frame of uncertain function. The junction had 22 bases not matched to a gene; V was cut back by 0 bases and J by 1 base. The CDR3 is 22 residues long. Written as DNA, the CDR3 is TGCGCCAGCAGTCAATCTTGGTCAGAATCCCCAAAGGGGGCACCTGGCACAGATACGCAGTATTTT. It is translated as CASSQSWSESPKGAPGTDTQYF.

The gene calls are TRBV7-3 and TRBJ2-7; TRBD2 agrees at 7 bases. Germline assignment: CDR1 SGHTA and CDR2 FQGTGA. The CDR3 runs to 12 residues. V lost 5 bases to trimming and J lost 6 bases; unmatched junction nucleotides: 4. The CDR3 loop is CASSAGGVEQYF. The DNA of the CDR3 is TGTGCCAGCAGCGCTGGGGGGGTCGAGCAGTACTTC.

This clone has more than one count but fewer than ten. V gene TRBV5-4 combines with J gene TRBJ2-3; 9 nucleotides align to TRBD1. The CDR3 is 15 amino acids. Germline-derived CDR1 and CDR2 are SGHNT and YYREEE (reference sequence). Unmatched junction bases numbered 4, after V lost 1 base and J lost 4 bases. CDR3 protein: CASSLRQGEADTQYF. DNA of the CDR3: TGTGCCAGCAGCTTGAGACAGGGGGAGGCAGATACGCAGTATTTT.

CDR3 residues: CASNPDSSSIGELFF. The CDR3 DNA reads as TGTGCCAGCAATCCGGACAGTTCGTCAATCGGGGAGCTGTTTTTT. This chain joins TRBV6-5 and TRBJ2-2; TRBD1 is a possible D gene (6 bases). There are 15 residues in the CDR3. Germline values: CDR1 MNHEY, CDR2 SVGAGI. Trimming pared 7 bases from V and 7 bases from J, leaving 19 bases between.

The gene calls are TRBV6-5 and TRBJ1-6, with 8 bases that match TRBD1. The CDR3 covers 15 residues. Germline V CDR1 and CDR2: MNHEY, SVGAGI. Losses at the gene ends were 3 bases for V and 9 bases for J; bases not matched to a gene: 7. This CDR3 is CASSYRTGSGSPLHF. The CDR3 nucleotides are TGTGCCAGCAGTTATCGGACAGGGTCTGGTTCACCCCTCCACTTT.

This chain links TRBV19 with TRBJ2-5; 8 bases align to TRBD2. Germline CDR1 and CDR2: LNHDA and SQIVND (reference sequence). The CDR3 totals 16 residues. The V segment lost 3 bases and the J segment 2 bases; nucleotides outside the gene matches: 8. The CDR3 reads CASSIGRLAGQETQYF. The CDR3 DNA sequence: TGTGCCAGTAGTATCGGGAGGTTAGCGGGACAAGAGACCCAGTACTTC.

The chain couples TRBV6-1 to TRBJ1-2; perhaps TRBD1 as D (5 bases). The V end was cut by 1 base, the J end by 8 bases, with 20 bases between. The germline V gene has CDR1 MNHNS and CDR2 SASEGT. The CDR3 extends over 16 amino acids. Written as DNA, the CDR3 is TGTGCCAGCAGTGAAGTCTACATAGGGGCCAGTCGCGGCTACACCTTC. Its protein is CASSEVYIGASRGYTF.

The chain uses TRBV6-6 and TRBJ1-5; tentative D call: TRBD1 (6 bases). The CDR3 has 15 residues. Germline CDR1 reads MNHNY; CDR2 reads SVGAGI (reference sequence). Trimming took 7 bases from V and 7 from J, leaving 20 bases between them. The CDR3 coding sequence is TGTGCCAGCACCTACCATCAGGGGAGAGGGCAGCCCCAGCATTTT. This codes for CASTYHQGRGQPQHF.

The chain employs TRBV5-4 and TRBJ1-4, with D possibly matching TRBD1 (6 bases). This CDR3 contains 16 residues. CDR1 and CDR2 (germline): SGHNT, YYREEE (reference sequence). The V and J ends lost 1 base and 5 bases respectively, with 15 bases between them. The CDR3 DNA follows: TGTGCCAGCAGCTTGAAATCCGGGACACAGAATGAAAAACTGTTTTTT. Protein product: CASSLKSGTQNEKLFF.

This clone has a single count. The V call is TRBV28, the J call TRBJ1-4, with D hard to call. V was clipped by 8 bases and J by 2 bases, with 9 bases between them. The germline CDR1 and CDR2 sequences are MDHEN and SYDVKM. This CDR3 has 13 residues. CDR3 nucleotide sequence: TGTGCCAGCTGGGAGGACACTAATGAAAAACTGTTTTTT. Protein sequence: CASWEDTNEKLFF. Full variable domain (remainder filled in from reference TRBV28 and TRBJ1-4): DVKVTQSSRYLVKRTGEKVFLECVQDMDHENMFWYRQDPGLGLRLIYFSYDVKMKEKGDIPEGYSVSREKKERFSLILESASTNQTSMYLCASWEDTNEKLFFGSGTQLSVL.

This clone has only one observation. V is TRBV28 and J is TRBJ1-3; possible D gene TRBD1, 5 bases. V was clipped by 5 bases and J by 6 bases, with 11 bases between them. CDR1 and CDR2 (germline): MDHEN, SYDVKM. There are 13 residues in the CDR3. CDR3 in DNA: TGTGCCAGCAGTCTGCAGGGTGAAAACACCATATATTTT. It codes for CASSLQGENTIYF.

This chain uses TRBV7-7 with TRBJ2-2; 8 nucleotides align to TRBD2. Germline loops: CDR1 SSHAT, CDR2 FNYEAQ (reference sequence). CDR3 length: 16 amino acids. V lost 1 base and J lost 1; bases outside the gene matches: 2. The CDR3 loop is CASSLGLAGNTGELFF. In nucleotides, the CDR3 is TGTGCCAGCAGCTTAGGGCTAGCGGGGAACACCGGGGAGCTGTTTTTT.

This rearrangement joins TRBV19 to TRBJ1-2; tentatively, D is TRBD1 (5 bases). Trimming pared 4 bases from V and 3 bases from J, leaving 18 bases between. The germline gives CDR1 LNHDA, CDR2 SQIVND (reference sequence). CDR3 length equals 16 residues. In DNA, the CDR3 is TGTGCCAGTAGTACCAGGGTCGGGAGTCTTTACTATGGCTACACCTTC. Its protein is CASSTRVGSLYYGYTF. The variable domain in full, completed from reference TRBV19 and TRBJ1-2, reads DGGITQSPKYLFRKEGQNVTLSCEQNLNHDAMYWYRQDPGQGLRLIYYSQIVNDFQKGDIAEGYSVSREKKESFPLTVTSAQKNPTAFYLCASSTRVGSLYYGYTFGSGTRLTVV.

In DNA form, the CDR3 reads TGTGCCAGCAGCCAGAGGCAGGGGAACTACGAGCAGTACTTC. It codes for CASSQRQGNYEQYF. The rearrangement links TRBV5-4 to TRBJ2-7, with D possibly TRBD1 on 6 matching bases. Germline V gene lookup returns CDR1 SGHNT and CDR2 YYREEE (reference sequence). The CDR3 consists of 14 residues. Trimming shortened V by 4 bases and J by 3 bases, and 14 bases separated the two germline ends. Full variable domain (remainder filled in from reference TRBV5-4 and TRBJ2-7): ETGVTQSPTHLIKTRGQQVTLRCSSQSGHNTVSWYQQALGQGPQFIFQYYREEENGRGNFPPRFSGLQFPNYSSELNVNALELDDSALYLCASSQRQGNYEQYFGPGTRLTVT.

V gene TRBV27 combines with J gene TRBJ2-7; D uncertain. V was clipped by 3 bases and J by 7 bases, with 4 bases between them. Per germline, CDR1 MNHEY and CDR2 SMNVEV (reference sequence). This CDR3 spans 10 amino acids. CDR3 region: CASSFREQYF. The CDR3 nucleotides are TGTGCCAGCAGTTTCAGGGAGCAGTACTTC.

This chain links TRBV11-2 with TRBJ2-1; 13 bases fit TRBD2. Germline CDR1 SGHAT, CDR2 FQNNGV. The CDR3 is 15 residues long. The trim removed 5 bases at V and 8 bases at J, leaving 6 bases unmatched. The DNA of the CDR3 is TGTGCCAGCAGCCACCGGACTAGCGGGAGACATGAGCAGTTCTTC. Translation gives CASSHRTSGRHEQFF.

This clone was seen only once. The CDR3 nucleotides read TGTGCCAGTAGCTATTACAGGGGGGAGAAACTGTTTTTT. Translating gives CASSYYRGEKLFF. The V call is TRBV19, the J call TRBJ1-4; 8 nucleotides align to TRBD1. Losses at the gene ends were 6 bases for V and 11 bases for J; bases not matched to a gene: 8. The CDR3 is 13 residues long. Germline V CDR1 and CDR2: LNHDA, SQIVND (reference sequence).

The gene calls are TRBV13 and TRBJ1-3; D is unresolved. CDR1 and CDR2 (germline): PRHDT, FYEKMQ (reference sequence). The CDR3 is 17 residues long. The germline V and J ends were trimmed by 1 base and 0 bases, with 13 bases remaining between them. The DNA for the CDR3 is TGTGCCAGCAGCTTAGATTCTCTAAAGAGCTCTGGAAACACCATATATTTT. Protein product: CASSLDSLKSSGNTIYF. Full variable domain (outside the CDR3, taken from reference TRBV13 and TRBJ1-3): AAGVIQSPRHLIKEKRETATLKCYPIPRHDTVYWYQQGPGQDPQFLISFYEKMQSDKGSIPDRFSAQQFSDYHSELNMSSLELGDSALYFCASSLDSLKSSGNTIYFGEGSWLTVV.

The V gene is TRBV11-3, the J gene TRBJ2-3; D is possibly TRBD1 (6 bases). This CDR3 is 14 amino acids long. The germline V gene encodes CDR1 SGHNT and CDR2 YENEEA. Trimming shortened V by 5 bases and J by 0 bases, and 9 bases separated the two germline ends. The CDR3 reads CASSRGQSTDTQYF. The CDR3 DNA is TGTGCCAGCAGCCGAGGACAGAGCACAGATACGCAGTATTTT. Filled out from reference TRBV11-3 and TRBJ2-3, the complete variable domain reads EAGVVQSPRYKIIEKKQPVAFWCNPISGHNTLYWYLQNLGQGPELLIRYENEEAVDDSQLPKDRFSAERLKGVDSTLKIQPAELGDSAVYLCASSRGQSTDTQYFGPGTRLTVL.

V gene TRBV5-1 combines with J gene TRBJ1-6; 9 bases line up with TRBD1. The CDR3 is 16 amino acids. The V gene's germline CDR1 is SGHRS and CDR2 YFSETQ. The V and J ends lost 3 bases and 7 bases, in that order; junction bases with no gene match: 8. As DNA, the CDR3 is TGCGCCAGCAGCTCGGAAACAGGGGGCGAGAATTCACCCCTCCACTTT. It is translated as CASSSETGGENSPLHF. Filled out from reference TRBV5-1 and TRBJ1-6, the complete variable domain reads KAGVTQTPRYLIKTRGQQVTLSCSPISGHRSVSWYQQTPGQGLQFLFEYFSETQRNKGNFPGRFSGRQFSNSRSEMNVSTLELGDSALYLCASSSETGGENSPLHFGNGTRLTVT.

This clone appeared once. V gene TRBV7-6 combines with J gene TRBJ2-2, with 7 bases lining up with TRBD2. Looked up from germline, CDR1 is SGHVS and CDR2 is FNYEAQ. V was clipped by 5 bases and J by 3 bases; unmatched bases: 15. The CDR3 sequence is 18 residues long. As DNA, the CDR3 is TGTGCCAGCAGCCCCTGGGGGGGTAGGACAACTTACACCGGGGAGCTGTTTTTT. Amino acids: CASSPWGGRTTYTGELFF.

The chain has TRBV3-1 (or the pseudogene TRBV3-2) and TRBJ1-2; 10 bases line up with TRBD1. The V and J ends lost 5 bases and 8 bases, in that order; junction bases with no gene match: 2. Germline CDR1 and CDR2: LGHDT and YNNKEL (reference sequence). The CDR3 consists of 12 residues. The CDR3 region has the DNA TGTGCCAGCAGCGACAGGGGGCGAGGCTACACCTTC. This sequence encodes CASSDRGRGYTF.